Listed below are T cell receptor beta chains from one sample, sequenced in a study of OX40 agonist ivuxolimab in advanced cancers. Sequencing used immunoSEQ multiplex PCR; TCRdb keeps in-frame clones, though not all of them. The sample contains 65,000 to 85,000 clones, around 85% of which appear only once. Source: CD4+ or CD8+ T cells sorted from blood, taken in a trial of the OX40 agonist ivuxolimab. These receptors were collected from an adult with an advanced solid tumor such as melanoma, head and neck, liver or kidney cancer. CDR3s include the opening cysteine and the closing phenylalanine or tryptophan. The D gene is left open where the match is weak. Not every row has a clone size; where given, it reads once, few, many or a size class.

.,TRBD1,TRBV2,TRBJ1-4,CASHRGQGEKLFF,TGTGCCAGCCATAGGGGGCAAGGTGAAAAACTGTTTTTT
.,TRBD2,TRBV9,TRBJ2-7,CASSVGLAGAYEQYF,TGTGCCAGCAGCGTCGGACTAGCGGGAGCCTACGAGCAGTACTTC
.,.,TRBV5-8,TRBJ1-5,CASSSYSRARSNQPQHF,TGTGCCAGCAGCTCCTACTCGAGGGCGCGGAGCAATCAGCCCCAGCATTTT
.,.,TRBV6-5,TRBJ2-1,CASSYSILGDREQFF,TGTGCCAGCAGTTACTCCATTCTTGGAGATCGTGAGCAGTTCTTC
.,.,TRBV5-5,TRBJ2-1,CASSVPGSSSYNEQFF,TGTGCCAGCAGCGTTCCGGGGAGTAGTTCCTACAATGAGCAGTTCTTC
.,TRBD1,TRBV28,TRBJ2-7,CASSPGDRGEQYF,TGTGCCAGCAGTCCCGGGGACAGGGGGGAGCAGTACTTC
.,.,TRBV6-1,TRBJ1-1,CASSEMFPNTEAFF,TGTGCCAGCAGTGAAATGTTCCCAAACACTGAAGCTTTCTTT
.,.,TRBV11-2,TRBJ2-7,CASSLRAEPYEQYF,TGTGCCAGCAGCTTGAGGGCCGAGCCCTACGAGCAGTACTTC
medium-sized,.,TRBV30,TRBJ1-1,CAWSRGSTEAFF,TGTGCCTGGAGTCGGGGGTCCACTGAAGCTTTCTTT
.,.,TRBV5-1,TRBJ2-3,CASSLASLFTDTQYF,TGCGCCAGCAGCTTGGCCAGCTTATTCACAGATACGCAGTATTTT
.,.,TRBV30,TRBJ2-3,CAWSTGYTDTQYF,TGTGCCTGGAGTACAGGGTACACAGATACGCAGTATTTT
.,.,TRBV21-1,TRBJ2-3,CASSPTRGSLRDTQYF,TGTGCCAGCAGCCCCACGAGAGGCAGCTTGAGAGATACGCAGTATTTT
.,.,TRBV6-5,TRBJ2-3,CASSYSGTGVADTQYF,TGTGCCAGCAGTTACTCCGGGACGGGAGTAGCAGATACGCAGTATTTT
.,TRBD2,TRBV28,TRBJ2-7,CASSSAGGHYEQYF,TGTGCCAGCTCCTCGGCGGGGGGGCACTACGAGCAGTACTTC
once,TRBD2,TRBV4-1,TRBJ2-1,CASSQGRGLKEYNEQFF,TGCGCCAGCAGCCAAGGAAGGGGACTAAAAGAATACAATGAGCAGTTCTTC
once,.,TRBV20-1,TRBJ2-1,CSADWDEQFF,TGCAGTGCTGACTGGGATGAGCAGTTCTTC
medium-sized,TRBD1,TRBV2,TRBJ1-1,CATPKGQGAFF,TGTGCCACCCCGAAGGGACAGGGAGCTTTCTTT
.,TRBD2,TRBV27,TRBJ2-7,CASSLSLGLAGVYEQYF,TGTGCCAGCAGTTTATCCCTGGGGCTAGCGGGAGTCTACGAGCAGTACTTC
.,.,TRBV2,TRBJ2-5,CASSRRDPGEGETQYF,TGTGCCAGCAGCCGCCGGGACCCAGGGGAGGGGGAGACCCAGTACTTC
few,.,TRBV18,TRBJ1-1,CASSPVWTPNTEAFF,TGTGCCAGCTCACCTGTCTGGACACCGAACACTGAAGCTTTCTTT
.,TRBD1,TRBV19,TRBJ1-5,CASSKTTGMGNQPQHF,TGTGCCAGTAGTAAAACGACAGGGATGGGCAATCAGCCCCAGCATTTT
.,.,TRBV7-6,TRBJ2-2,CASRAGTHGELFF,TGTGCCAGCAGGGCCGGGACCCACGGGGAGCTGTTTTTT
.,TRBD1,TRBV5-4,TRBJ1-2,CASSLGQGRGGYTF,TGTGCCAGCAGCCTGGGACAGGGCAGGGGTGGCTACACCTTC
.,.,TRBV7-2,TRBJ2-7,CASSLPGPYEQYF,TGTGCCAGCAGCTTACCCGGCCCCTACGAGCAGTACTTC
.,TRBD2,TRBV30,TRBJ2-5,CAWDLRGGRAETQYF,TGTGCCTGGGACTTAAGGGGAGGGCGGGCGGAGACCCAGTACTTC
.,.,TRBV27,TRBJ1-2,CASSFTGGYGYTF,TGTGCCAGCAGTTTCACTGGGGGCTATGGCTACACCTTC
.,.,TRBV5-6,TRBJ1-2,CASTLGGLGGYTF,TGTGCCAGCACCTTGGGGGGGCTGGGTGGCTACACCTTC
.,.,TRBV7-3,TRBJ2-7,CASSLALGVEQYF,TGTGCCAGCAGCTTAGCCCTGGGGGTCGAGCAGTACTTC
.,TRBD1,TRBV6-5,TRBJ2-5,CASSYSWDRQETQYF,TGTGCCAGCAGTTACTCGTGGGACAGGCAAGAGACCCAGTACTTC
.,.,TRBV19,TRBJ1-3,CASSSTPQGSSGNTIYF,TGTGCCAGTAGTTCTACCCCCCAGGGTAGTAGCGGAAACACCATATATTTT
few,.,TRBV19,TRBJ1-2,CASSIGHSSNYGYTF,TGTGCCAGTAGTATAGGGCACAGTTCGAACTATGGCTACACCTTC